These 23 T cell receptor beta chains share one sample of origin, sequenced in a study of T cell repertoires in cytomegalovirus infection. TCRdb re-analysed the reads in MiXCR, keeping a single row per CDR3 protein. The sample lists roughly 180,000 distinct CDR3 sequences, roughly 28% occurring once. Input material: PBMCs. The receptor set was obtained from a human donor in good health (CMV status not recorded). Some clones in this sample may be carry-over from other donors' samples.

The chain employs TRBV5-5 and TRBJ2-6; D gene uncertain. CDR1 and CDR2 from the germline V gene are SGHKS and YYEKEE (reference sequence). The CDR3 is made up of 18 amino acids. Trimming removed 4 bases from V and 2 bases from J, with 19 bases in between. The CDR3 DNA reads TGTGCCAGCAGCGGAACCTTCACCCGGGTCGCTGGGGCCAACGTCCTGACTTTC. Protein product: CASSGTFTRVAGANVLTF.

The CDR3 nucleotides read TGTGCCAGCAGTCAACTTCAGGGGAATCAGCCCCAGCATTTT. Translated, it gives CASSQLQGNQPQHF. This chain links TRBV27 with TRBJ1-5; perhaps TRBD1 as D (6 bases). Germline V gives CDR1 MNHEY, CDR2 SMNVEV (reference sequence). Trimming pared 5 bases from V and 4 bases from J, leaving 12 bases between. The CDR3 covers 14 residues.

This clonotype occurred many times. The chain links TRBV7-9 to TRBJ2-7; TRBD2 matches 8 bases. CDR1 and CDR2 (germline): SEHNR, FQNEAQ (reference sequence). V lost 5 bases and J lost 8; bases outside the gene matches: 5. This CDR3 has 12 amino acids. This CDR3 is CASSRGGEKQYF. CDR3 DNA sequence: TGTGCCAGCAGCCGGGGGGGAGAAAAGCAGTACTTC.

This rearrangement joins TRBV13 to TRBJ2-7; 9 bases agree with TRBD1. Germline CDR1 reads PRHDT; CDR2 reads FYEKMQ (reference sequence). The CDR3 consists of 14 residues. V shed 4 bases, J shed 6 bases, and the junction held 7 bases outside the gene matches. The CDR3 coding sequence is TGTGCCAGCAGCTCGACAGGGGGTTTGTCCGAGCAGTACTTC. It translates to CASSSTGGLSEQYF.

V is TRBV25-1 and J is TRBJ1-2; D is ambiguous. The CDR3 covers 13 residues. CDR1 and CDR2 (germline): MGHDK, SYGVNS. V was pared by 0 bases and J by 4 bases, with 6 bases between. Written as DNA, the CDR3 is TGTGCCAGCAGTGAATATAACAGCTATGGCTACACCTTC. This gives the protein CASSEYNSYGYTF.

CDR3 sequence: CASSLPGQGAVEQYF. The CDR3 DNA reads as TGTGCCAGCAGCTTACCGGGACAGGGGGCTGTCGAGCAGTACTTC. V usage is TRBV5-4 and J usage is TRBJ2-7; 12 nucleotides align to TRBD1. J gave up 6 bases and V 2 bases, and 6 bases lay outside the gene matches. The CDR3 has 15 residues. Germline-derived CDR1 and CDR2 are SGHNT and YYREEE (reference sequence).

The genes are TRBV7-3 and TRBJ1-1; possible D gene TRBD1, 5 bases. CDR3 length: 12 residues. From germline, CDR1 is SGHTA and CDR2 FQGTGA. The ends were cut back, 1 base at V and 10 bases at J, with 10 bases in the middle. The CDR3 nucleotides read TGTGCCAGCAGCTTAAGCCAGGGACGAGCTTTCTTT. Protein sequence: CASSLSQGRAFF. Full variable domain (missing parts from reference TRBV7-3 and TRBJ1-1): GAGVSQTPSNKVTEKGKYVELRCDPISGHTALYWYRQSLGQGPEFLIYFQGTGAADDSGLPNDRFFAVRPEGSVSTLKIQRTERGDSAVYLCASSLSQGRAFFGQGTRLTVV.

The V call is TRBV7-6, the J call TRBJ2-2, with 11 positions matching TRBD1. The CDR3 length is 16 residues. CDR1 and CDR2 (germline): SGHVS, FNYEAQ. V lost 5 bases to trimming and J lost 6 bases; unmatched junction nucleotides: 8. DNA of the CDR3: TGTGCCAGCAGCCGAGGACAGGGGGCGATCTCCGGGGAGCTGTTTTTT. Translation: CASSRGQGAISGELFF.

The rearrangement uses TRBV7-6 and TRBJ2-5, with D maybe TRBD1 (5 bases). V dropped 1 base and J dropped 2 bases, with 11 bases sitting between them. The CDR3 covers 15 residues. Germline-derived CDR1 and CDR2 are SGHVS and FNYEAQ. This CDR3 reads CASSLDRTLQETQYF. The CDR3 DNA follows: TGTGCCAGCAGCTTAGATAGGACACTTCAAGAGACCCAGTACTTC.

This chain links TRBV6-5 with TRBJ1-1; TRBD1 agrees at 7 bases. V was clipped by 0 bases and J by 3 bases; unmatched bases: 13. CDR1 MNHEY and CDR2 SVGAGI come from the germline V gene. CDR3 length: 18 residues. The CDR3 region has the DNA TGTGCCAGCAGTTACTCCATCATGGACAGGAGAGATCACACTGAAGCTTTCTTT. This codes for CASSYSIMDRRDHTEAFF.

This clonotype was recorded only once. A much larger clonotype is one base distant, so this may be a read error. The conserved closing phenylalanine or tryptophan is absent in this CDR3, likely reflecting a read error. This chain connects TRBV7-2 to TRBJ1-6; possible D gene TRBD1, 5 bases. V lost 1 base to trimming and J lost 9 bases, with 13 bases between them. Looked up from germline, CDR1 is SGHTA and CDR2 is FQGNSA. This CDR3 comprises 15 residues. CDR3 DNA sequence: TGTGCCAGCAGCTTAGACGTGGCCGGGGCTTCACCCCTCCACTCT. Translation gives CASSLDVAGASPLHS.

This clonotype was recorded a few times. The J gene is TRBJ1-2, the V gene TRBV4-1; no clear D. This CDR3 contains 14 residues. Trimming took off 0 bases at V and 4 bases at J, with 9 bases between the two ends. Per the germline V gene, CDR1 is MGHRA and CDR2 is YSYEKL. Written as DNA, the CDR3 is TGCGCCAGCAGCCAAGATCCCCTATTCTATGGCTACACCTTC. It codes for CASSQDPLFYGYTF.

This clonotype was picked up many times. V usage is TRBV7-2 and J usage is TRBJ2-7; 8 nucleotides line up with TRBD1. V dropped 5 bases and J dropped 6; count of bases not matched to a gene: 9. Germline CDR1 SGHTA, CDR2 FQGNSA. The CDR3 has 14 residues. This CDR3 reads CASSQDREFREQYF. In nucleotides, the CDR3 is TGTGCCAGCAGCCAGGACAGGGAATTTCGCGAGCAGTACTTC.

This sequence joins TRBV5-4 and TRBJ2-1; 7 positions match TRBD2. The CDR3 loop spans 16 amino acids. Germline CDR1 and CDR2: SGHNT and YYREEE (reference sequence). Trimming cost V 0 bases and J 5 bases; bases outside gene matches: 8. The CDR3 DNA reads TGTGCCAGCAGCTTGGACCCCGGGGGGACGGACAATGAGCAGTTCTTC. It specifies CASSLDPGGTDNEQFF.

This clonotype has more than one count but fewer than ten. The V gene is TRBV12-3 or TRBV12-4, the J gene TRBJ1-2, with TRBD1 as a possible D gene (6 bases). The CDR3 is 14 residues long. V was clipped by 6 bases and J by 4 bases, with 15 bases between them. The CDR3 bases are TGTGCCAGCAGACCCGGACAGTTCGTCTATGGCTACACCTTC. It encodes CASRPGQFVYGYTF.

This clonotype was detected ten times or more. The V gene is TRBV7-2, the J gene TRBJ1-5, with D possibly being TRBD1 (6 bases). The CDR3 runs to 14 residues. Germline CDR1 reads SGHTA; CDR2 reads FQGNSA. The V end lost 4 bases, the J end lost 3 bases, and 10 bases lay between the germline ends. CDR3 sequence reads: CASSYTGYNQPQHF. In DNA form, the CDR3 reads TGTGCCAGCAGCTATACAGGGTACAATCAGCCCCAGCATTTT. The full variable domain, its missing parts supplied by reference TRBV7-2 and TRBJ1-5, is GAGVSQSPSNKVTEKGKDVELRCDPISGHTALYWYRQSLGQGLEFLIYFQGNSAPDKSGLPSDRFSAERTGGSVSTLTIQRTQQEDSAVYLCASSYTGYNQPQHFGDGTRLSIL.

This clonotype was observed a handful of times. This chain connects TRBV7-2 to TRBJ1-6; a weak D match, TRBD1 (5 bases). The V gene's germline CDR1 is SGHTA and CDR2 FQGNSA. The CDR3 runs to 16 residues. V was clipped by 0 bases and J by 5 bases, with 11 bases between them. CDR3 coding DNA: TGTGCCAGCAGCTTAGCCTCGACAGTTAATAATTCACCCCTCCACTTT. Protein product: CASSLASTVNNSPLHF.

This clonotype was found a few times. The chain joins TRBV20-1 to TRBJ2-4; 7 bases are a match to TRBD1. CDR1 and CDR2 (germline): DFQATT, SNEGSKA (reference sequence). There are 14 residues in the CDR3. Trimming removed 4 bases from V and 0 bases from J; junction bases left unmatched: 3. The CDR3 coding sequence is TGCAGTGCTAAAGGGGGCTTAGCCAAAAACATTCAGTACTTC. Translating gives CSAKGGLAKNIQYF.

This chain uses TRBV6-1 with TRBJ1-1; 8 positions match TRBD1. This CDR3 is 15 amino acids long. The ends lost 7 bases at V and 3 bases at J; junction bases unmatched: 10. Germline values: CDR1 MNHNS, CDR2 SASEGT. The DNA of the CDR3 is TGTGCCAGCATTTACCAGACAGGGGAGGACACTGAAGCTTTCTTT. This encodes CASIYQTGEDTEAFF.

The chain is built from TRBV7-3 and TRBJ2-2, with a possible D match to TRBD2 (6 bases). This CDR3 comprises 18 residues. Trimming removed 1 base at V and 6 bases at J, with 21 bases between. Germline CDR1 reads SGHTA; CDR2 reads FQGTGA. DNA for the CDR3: TGTGCCAGCAGCTTAAAGGTTGGGGGGACTTCCCATGCCGGGGAGCTGTTTTTT. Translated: CASSLKVGGTSHAGELFF. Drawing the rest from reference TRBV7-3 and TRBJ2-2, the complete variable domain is GAGVSQTPSNKVTEKGKYVELRCDPISGHTALYWYRQSLGQGPEFLIYFQGTGAADDSGLPNDRFFAVRPEGSVSTLKIQRTERGDSAVYLCASSLKVGGTSHAGELFFGEGSRLTVL.

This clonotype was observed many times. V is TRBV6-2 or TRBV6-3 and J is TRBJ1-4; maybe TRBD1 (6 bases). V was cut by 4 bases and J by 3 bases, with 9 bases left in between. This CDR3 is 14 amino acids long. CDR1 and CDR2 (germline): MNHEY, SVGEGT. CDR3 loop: CASSSRTANEKLFF. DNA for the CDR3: TGTGCCAGCAGTTCAAGGACAGCTAATGAAAAACTGTTTTTT.

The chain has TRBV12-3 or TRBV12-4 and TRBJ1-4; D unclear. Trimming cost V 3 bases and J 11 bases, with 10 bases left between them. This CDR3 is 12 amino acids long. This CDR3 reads CASSFILSKLFF. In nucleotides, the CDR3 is TGTGCCAGCAGTTTTATTCTATCCAAACTGTTTTTT.

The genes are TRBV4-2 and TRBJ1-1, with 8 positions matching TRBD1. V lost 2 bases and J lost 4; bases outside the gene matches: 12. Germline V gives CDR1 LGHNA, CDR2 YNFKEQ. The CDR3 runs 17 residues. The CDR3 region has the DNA TGTGCCAGCAGCCAACCCGAATGGACAGGGTCCTTCACTGAAGCTTTCTTT. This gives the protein CASSQPEWTGSFTEAFF.